This TCR beta chain was retrieved from a study of cytomegalovirus exposure and HLA in healthy donors. Study-wide context: Earlier findings included about 120 million unique TCR beta sequences obtained from approximately 170 million T cells.

After removal of 3 bases from V and 0 bases from J, the junction contained 3 bases not matched to a gene. The CDR3 extends over 14 amino acids. In germline, CDR1 is SGHNT, CDR2 YYREEE (reference sequence). The PCR had 60 Vbeta and 13 Jbeta primers. Assay used: immunoSEQ multiplex PCR; TCRdb lists only in-frame clones, some missing. This sample yields 130,000 to 150,000 clones, of which around 65% are seen a single time; around 3% belongs to the top ten. This sequence originates from a woman aged 25 to 45 in good health and CMV-seropositive. Specimen: PBMCs. The rearrangement joins TRBV5-4 to TRBJ2-7; TRBD1 agrees at 7 bases. The CDR3 loop reads CASSSRQGSYEQYF. CDR3 DNA sequence: TGTGCCAGCAGCTCAAGACAGGGCTCCTACGAGCAGTACTTC.